These 18 T cell receptor beta chains share one sample of origin, sequenced in a study of graft-versus-host responses after intestinal transplantation. Antigen specificity for these receptors is unknown. Assay used: immunoSEQ multiplex PCR; TCRdb lists only in-frame clones, some missing. Of some 82,000 clones in the sample, roughly 87% were seen once. The material was unstimulated CD8+ T cells sorted from spleen or lymph node cells, obtained before transplant. These receptors came from a human donor who was the organ donor for an intestinal transplant.

V is TRBV6-5 and J is TRBJ2-7, with a tentative D call TRBD2 (6 bases). The germline V gene encodes CDR1 MNHEY and CDR2 SVGAGI. CDR3 length equals 13 residues. V shed 7 bases and J shed 6 bases, with 16 bases lying between them. CDR3 sequence: CASNPTSVGEQYF. Here the CDR3 DNA reads TGTGCCAGCAATCCGACTAGTGTAGGCGAGCAGTACTTC.

The rearrangement uses TRBV7-6 and TRBJ2-7; 10 bases are a match to TRBD2. V was pared by 5 bases and J by 0 bases, with 7 bases of the junction left unmatched. Germline lookup yields CDR1 SGHVS and CDR2 FNYEAQ. This CDR3 contains 16 residues. This chain's CDR3 is CASSPWTSGSSYEQYF. CDR3 DNA: TGTGCCAGCAGCCCATGGACTAGCGGCAGCTCCTACGAGCAGTACTTC. Drawing the rest from reference TRBV7-6 and TRBJ2-7, the complete variable domain is GAGVSQSPRYKVTKRGQDVALRCDPISGHVSLYWYRQALGQGPEFLTYFNYEAQQDKSGLPNDRFSAERPEGSISTLTIQRTEQRDSAMYRCASSPWTSGSSYEQYFGPGTRLTVT.

This chain joins TRBV7-8 and TRBJ1-5; D gene unclear. The germline V and J ends were trimmed by 1 base and 2 bases, with 9 bases remaining between them. The germline V gene encodes CDR1 SGHVS and CDR2 FQNEAQ. The length of the CDR3 is 15 residues. CDR3 in amino acids: CASSLDWGGNQPQHF. For the CDR3, the DNA is TGTGCCAGCAGCTTAGATTGGGGTGGCAATCAGCCCCAGCATTTT.

The rearrangement links TRBV11-2 to TRBJ2-3; 10 bases fit TRBD2. Germline lookup yields CDR1 SGHAT and CDR2 FQNNGV. Germline trimming cut 1 base from V and 5 bases from J; bases unmatched to any gene: 9. The CDR3 spans 17 residues. CDR3 bases: TGTGCCAGCAGCTTAGGGGGGGGACTAGCGTTTTTAGATACGCAGTATTTT. Translated: CASSLGGGLAFLDTQYF.

The rearrangement uses TRBV10-2 and TRBJ1-3; D may be TRBD1 (6 bases). Trimming took off 8 bases at V and 0 bases at J, with 14 bases between the two ends. The CDR3 length is 15 residues. Per germline, CDR1 WSHSY and CDR2 SAAADI. The CDR3 DNA is TGCGCCAGCGTTGGTTCAGGGGTCTCTGGAAACACCATATATTTT. It codes for CASVGSGVSGNTIYF.

The chain couples TRBV5-1 to TRBJ1-6; D remains ambiguous. The CDR3 runs to 15 residues. The germline V gene encodes CDR1 SGHRS and CDR2 YFSETQ. V gave up 0 bases and J gave up 0 bases, with 4 bases separating them. In DNA, the CDR3 is TGCGCCAGCAGCTTGGGTAACTCCTATAATTCACCCCTCCACTTT. Its protein product is CASSLGNSYNSPLHF.

The chain uses TRBV7-9 and TRBJ1-1; TRBD1 matches 7 bases. V shed 5 bases and J 4 bases; nucleotides not matched to a gene: 7. The germline gives CDR1 SEHNR, CDR2 FQNEAQ (reference sequence). The length of the CDR3 is 14 residues. DNA for the CDR3: TGTGCCAGCAGCGACGACAGGGTGGGCACTGAAGCTTTCTTT. Amino acids: CASSDDRVGTEAFF.

This chain uses TRBV4-1 with TRBJ2-7; 7 nucleotides align to TRBD2. The trim removed 1 base at V and 3 bases at J, leaving 0 bases unmatched. CDR1 is MGHRA, CDR2 YSYEKL, per germline. The CDR3 is made up of 13 amino acids. CDR3 in amino acids: CASSQGDYYEQYF. The CDR3 nucleotides read TGCGCCAGCAGCCAAGGGGACTACTACGAGCAGTACTTC.

The V call is TRBV4-1, the J call TRBJ1-1; TRBD1 matches 7 bases. The V and J ends lost 2 bases and 12 bases, in that order; junction bases with no gene match: 6. The CDR3 runs 12 residues. From germline, CDR1 is MGHRA and CDR2 YSYEKL. In DNA form, the CDR3 reads TGCGCCAGCAGCCAAACCGACAGGGTAACTTTCTTT. This translates into CASSQTDRVTFF.

This clone has only one observation. V gene TRBV5-1 combines with J gene TRBJ1-1; TRBD1 agrees at 7 bases. This CDR3 is 14 amino acids long. The germline gives CDR1 SGHRS, CDR2 YFSETQ. Unmatched junction bases numbered 9, after V lost 4 bases and J lost 6 bases. CDR3 amino acids: CASSITTGEAEAFF. CDR3 in DNA: TGCGCCAGCAGCATAACCACAGGGGAGGCTGAAGCTTTCTTT. The full variable domain, completed using reference TRBV5-1 and TRBJ1-1, is KAGVTQTPRYLIKTRGQQVTLSCSPISGHRSVSWYQQTPGQGLQFLFEYFSETQRNKGNFPGRFSGRQFSNSRSEMNVSTLELGDSALYLCASSITTGEAEAFFGQGTRLTVV.

This rearrangement joins TRBV7-9 to TRBJ1-2; TRBD1 might be the D (6 bases). The length of the CDR3 is 14 residues. V lost 6 bases to trimming and J lost 3 bases, with 14 bases between them. Germline V gene data show CDR1 as SEHNR and CDR2 as FQNEAQ (reference sequence). The CDR3 spells CASSSPGHYYGYTF. The CDR3 DNA reads TGTGCCAGCAGTTCCCCGGGACACTACTATGGCTACACCTTC.

The chain uses TRBV4-1 and TRBJ2-7, with D unclear. The germline V gene has CDR1 MGHRA and CDR2 YSYEKL. CDR3 size: 17 residues. V lost 0 bases to trimming and J lost 0 bases, with 15 bases between them. In DNA form, the CDR3 reads TGCGCCAGCAGCCAAGACTTAACACTGGGCGGCTCCTACGAGCAGTACTTC. Residues: CASSQDLTLGGSYEQYF.

The rearrangement joins TRBV30 to TRBJ1-6; 7 bases agree with TRBD1. The CDR3 has 19 residues. Looked up from germline, CDR1 is GTSNPN and CDR2 is SVGIG (reference sequence). Trimming at V came to 7 bases and at J to 0 bases, leaving 18 bases not matched to a gene. For the CDR3, the DNA is TGTGCCTCCTCAACAGGACAGGCTATTTTGAACTCCTATAATTCACCCCTCCACTTT. Its translation is CASSTGQAILNSYNSPLHF.

This chain uses TRBV9 with TRBJ2-2; the D call may be TRBD1 or TRBD2 (5 bases each). This CDR3 has 13 amino acids. The germline V and J ends were trimmed by 5 bases and 7 bases, with 12 bases remaining between them. Germline V gene data show CDR1 as SGDLS and CDR2 as YYNGEE. In DNA form, the CDR3 reads TGTGCCAGCAGTCTTGGGGGAATCGGGGAGCTGTTTTTT. Translating it yields CASSLGGIGELFF.

The V gene is TRBV5-6, the J gene TRBJ2-5, with 7 bases matching TRBD2. Germline values: CDR1 SGHDT, CDR2 YYEEEE. V trimming: 1 base; J trimming: 2 bases; junction bases outside the gene matches: 11. The CDR3 length is 17 residues. CDR3 region: CASSLFILAVTQETQYF. CDR3 nucleotide sequence: TGTGCCAGCAGCTTGTTTATCCTAGCGGTGACACAAGAGACCCAGTACTTC. Looking up the rest from reference TRBV5-6 and TRBJ2-5 gives the full variable domain: DAGVTQSPTHLIKTRGQQVTLRCSPKSGHDTVSWYQQALGQGPQFIFQYYEEEERQRGNFPDRFSGHQFPNYSSELNVNALLLGDSALYLCASSLFILAVTQETQYFGPGTRLLVL.

This chain uses TRBV7-9 with TRBJ1-3, with D uncertain. Per the germline V gene, CDR1 is SEHNR and CDR2 is FQNEAQ (reference sequence). V was shortened by 5 bases and J by 4 bases, with 15 bases between the two germline ends. The CDR3 runs to 15 residues. CDR3 sequence: CASSRNDPLGNTIYF. CDR3 nucleotides: TGTGCCAGCAGCCGAAACGACCCACTCGGAAACACCATATATTTT.

The chain links TRBV9 to TRBJ2-5, with 11 bases fitting TRBD2. The CDR3 consists of 14 residues. CDR1 is SGDLS and CDR2 is YYNGEE in the germline V gene. Trimming took 2 bases from V and 7 from J; bases not matched to a gene: 4. Written as DNA, the CDR3 is TGTGCCAGCAGCGTGTCTAGCGGGGGGCGGACCCAGTACTTC. Its translation is CASSVSSGGRTQYF.

The J gene is TRBJ2-2, the V gene TRBV28, with a weak D call TRBD2 (7 bases). Germline CDR1 reads MDHEN; CDR2 reads SYDVKM. The V gene lost 8 bases and the J gene lost 6 bases, with 28 bases spanning the gap. This CDR3 spans 18 amino acids. DNA of the CDR3: TGTGCCAGCGGATCCAGGGACTATTCTCGAAACAGGGCCGGGGAGCTGTTTTTT. This translates into CASGSRDYSRNRAGELFF.